Listed here are 14 T cell receptor beta chains from one sample, sequenced in a study of yellow fever vaccine responses in identical twins. TCRdb re-called the RT-PCR reads with MiXCR, one entry per CDR3 protein. The table lists about 4,700 distinct CDR3 sequences, roughly 91% of them singletons. Sequencing used T cells from blood (PBMCs), unsorted or a sorted subset (not recorded which), obtained before or after yellow fever vaccination (not recorded which). The receptors come from a woman under 30 who received the yellow fever vaccine.

J is TRBJ1-4 and V is TRBV18; 9 bases are shared with TRBD1. The J segment lost 5 bases and the V segment lost 3 bases, leaving 1 base of the junction unmatched. Germline CDR1 is KGHSH and CDR2 is LQKENI. This CDR3 contains 14 residues. The DNA of the CDR3 is TGTGCCAGCTCACCGGGACAGGGAAATGAAAAACTGTTTTTT. Protein product: CASSPGQGNEKLFF.

The chain links TRBV11-2 to TRBJ2-7; D is ambiguous. Looked up from germline, CDR1 is SGHAT and CDR2 is FQNNGV. The V end was cut by 4 bases, the J end by 2 bases, with 9 bases between. This CDR3 spans 13 amino acids. For the CDR3, the DNA is TGTGCCAGCAGCTACGGACCAACCTACGAGCAGTACTTC. Encoded protein: CASSYGPTYEQYF.

This chain uses TRBV12-3 or TRBV12-4 with TRBJ2-5, with 9 bases that match TRBD1. V shed 7 bases, J shed 6 bases, and the junction held 6 bases outside the gene matches. The CDR3 extends over 13 amino acids. In DNA, the CDR3 is TGTGCCAGCACCGAGGGGACAGGGAAGACCCAGTACTTC. Protein product: CASTEGTGKTQYF.

The chain joins TRBV15 to TRBJ1-3; tentative D call: TRBD1 (6 bases). CDR1 and CDR2 (germline): LNHNV, YYDKDF (reference sequence). The V gene lost 8 bases and the J gene lost 2 bases, with 25 bases spanning the gap. This CDR3 contains 18 residues. The CDR3 nucleotides read TGTGCCACCCGGTGGGAGGACAGTCCCTTCCGTCCTGGAAACACCATATATTTT. This codes for CATRWEDSPFRPGNTIYF.

The chain carries TRBV29-1 and TRBJ2-5, with 8 bases that match TRBD1. Germline V gene lookup returns CDR1 SQVTM and CDR2 ANQGSEA. The CDR3 is 13 residues long. After removal of 4 bases from V and 5 bases from J, the junction contained 6 bases not matched to a gene. The CDR3 here is CSVGGQGAETQYF. The DNA for the CDR3 is TGCAGCGTTGGGGGGCAGGGGGCGGAGACCCAGTACTTC.

The sample holds one count of this clonotype. This chain joins TRBV7-6 and TRBJ2-2; the D gene is possibly TRBD2 (6 bases). This CDR3 has 15 residues. V was clipped by 5 bases and J by 1 base, with 11 bases between them. The V gene's germline CDR1 is SGHVS and CDR2 FNYEAQ. CDR3 nucleotides: TGTGCCAGCAGCGGGGGGACTGTGAACACCGGGGAGCTGTTTTTT. Protein: CASSGGTVNTGELFF.

As regards this clonotype: Relative to the germline gene, one junction end is altered; a read error may explain this. V and J are TRBV7-7 and TRBJ1-5; the D gene is possibly TRBD1 (5 bases). Germline-derived CDR1 and CDR2 are SSHAT and FNYEAQ (reference sequence). The CDR3 is made up of 14 amino acids. The CDR3 region is CASRGSGGTQPQHF. The CDR3 bases are TGTGCTAGCAGAGGGTCGGGAGGGACTCAGCCCCAGCATTTT.

The CDR3 protein is CAISPTSGRTSGEQFF. DNA for the CDR3: TGTGCCATCAGTCCTACTAGCGGGAGGACCTCGGGGGAGCAGTTCTTC. The rearrangement links TRBV10-3 to TRBJ2-1; 12 bases match TRBD2. V trimming: 5 bases; J trimming: 10 bases; junction bases outside the gene matches: 12. The CDR3 totals 16 residues. Germline V lookup: CDR1 ENHRY, CDR2 SYGVKD.

V gene TRBV29-1 combines with J gene TRBJ1-1; TRBD1 matches at 9 bases. Per germline, CDR1 SQVTM and CDR2 ANQGSEA. J lost 10 bases, V lost 4 bases, and 7 bases had no gene match. CDR3 length equals 12 residues. CDR3 DNA: TGCAGCGTTGTGGGACAGGGTCTTGGAGCTTTCTTT. This encodes CSVVGQGLGAFF.

This chain uses TRBV5-5 with TRBJ2-7; 8 nucleotides agree with TRBD1. The CDR3 spans 15 residues. Germline CDR1 is SGHKS and CDR2 is YYEKEE (reference sequence). V was pared by 0 bases and J by 4 bases, with 6 bases of the junction left unmatched. The CDR3 coding sequence is TGTGCCAGCAGCTTGGAGTGGACAGGGATATACGAGCAGTACTTC. Translation gives CASSLEWTGIYEQYF.

The rearrangement uses TRBV28 and TRBJ2-2, with D unclear. The germline V gene has CDR1 MDHEN and CDR2 SYDVKM. The CDR3 extends over 15 amino acids. V was trimmed by 1 base and J by 4 bases, leaving 10 bases between them. CDR3 protein: CASSLYPDPTGELFF. The CDR3 region has the DNA TGTGCCAGCAGTTTATACCCAGATCCCACCGGGGAGCTGTTTTTT.

This rearrangement joins TRBV14 to TRBJ2-7; 9 bases are shared with TRBD1. Germline V gene sequence: CDR1 SGHDN, CDR2 FVKESK. The ends lost 3 bases at V and 5 bases at J; junction bases unmatched: 5. CDR3 length: 14 amino acids. The CDR3 bases are TGTGCCAGCAGCCACGTGGACAGGGGCCACGAGCAGTACTTC. Protein sequence: CASSHVDRGHEQYF.

This clonotype has just one count. This chain connects TRBV29-1 to TRBJ2-2; D is possibly TRBD2 (6 bases). Germline CDR1 is SQVTM and CDR2 is ANQGSEA. The CDR3 has 14 residues. Trimming removed 4 bases from V and 8 bases from J, with 17 bases in between. Written as DNA, the CDR3 is TGCAGCGTTGCAGGCGGGACCCCTGGGGGGGAGCTGTTTTTT. Protein: CSVAGGTPGGELFF.

The chain is built from TRBV11-3 and TRBJ2-2, with D tentatively TRBD2 (5 bases). The V and J ends lost 6 bases and 4 bases respectively, with 18 bases between them. CDR1 SGHNT and CDR2 YENEEA come from the germline V gene. The CDR3 sequence is 16 residues long. The CDR3 loop is CASSRNSVGVTGELFF. In DNA, the CDR3 is TGTGCCAGCAGTAGAAATAGCGTTGGGGTCACCGGGGAGCTGTTTTTT.